This T cell receptor (beta chain) was identified during a study of shared clonotypes between healthy human individuals. Trimming removed 4 bases from V and 4 bases from J, with 11 bases in between. CDR3 length equals 14 residues. Germline lookup yields CDR1 SGHRS and CDR2 YFSETQ. Points from the study as a whole: How much donors shared clonotypes was expected to be affected by sequencing depth. The naive CD4 repertoires of several donors were compared, and around 5% of clonotypes were shared. Naive subsets tended to show greater estimated richness than memory subsets. Compared with clonotypes that all four donors shared, non-shared clonotypes had lower generation probabilities.

For this clone: What it recognizes is unknown.

The table came from immunoSEQ multiplex PCR; TCRdb's copy has only in-frame clones and leaves some out. The repertoire holds roughly 2.2 million clones, 80% to 95% seen once, with 0.39% in the top ten. This clonotype was obtained from a young man in good health. Some clones in this sample may be carry-over from other donors' samples. Specimen: naive CD4+ T cells from PBMCs. The subset denotes: CD45RA+ positively selected. The rearrangement uses TRBV5-1 and TRBJ2-2; D ambiguous. In DNA form, the CDR3 reads TGCGCCAGCAGCCGCCCCGACGGCACCGGGGAGCTGTTTTTT. This gives the protein CASSRPDGTGELFF.